This entry lists 31 T cell receptor beta chains sequenced from one sample in a study of blood T cell repertoires in COVID-19. Measured with immunoSEQ multiplex PCR; TCRdb has only the in-frame clones, and not every one. The data show about 220,000 clones, around 88% seen once. The sample was peripheral blood. The source of these receptors is a woman in her 50s with acute or convalescent COVID-19.

The chain combines TRBV4-1 with TRBJ2-7, with a possible D match to TRBD2 (6 bases). The V end was cut by 4 bases, the J end by 3 bases, with 13 bases between. The CDR3 consists of 14 residues. CDR1 is MGHRA and CDR2 is YSYEKL in the germline V gene. The CDR3 reads CASSPASVNYEQYF. CDR3 nucleotides: TGCGCCAGCAGCCCGGCTAGCGTGAACTACGAGCAGTACTTC.

This clone showed up just a few times. The chain joins TRBV18 to TRBJ2-1; a weak D match, TRBD1 (6 bases). The CDR3 contains 18 residues. CDR1 and CDR2 (germline): KGHSH, LQKENI. With 1 base removed from V and 6 bases from J, the gap between germline ends came to 22 bases. CDR3 bases: TGTGCCAGCTCACCACGATCAATACAGGGTTTAGGGCGCAATGAGCAGTTCTTC. Translation gives CASSPRSIQGLGRNEQFF.

V is TRBV5-5 and J is TRBJ2-7; 8 bases fit TRBD1. CDR3 length: 14 amino acids. The ends lost 3 bases at V and 9 bases at J; junction bases unmatched: 11. Looked up from germline, CDR1 is SGHKS and CDR2 is YYEKEE (reference sequence). The CDR3 loop reads CASSSGQEVLGQYF. Written as DNA, the CDR3 is TGTGCCAGCAGCTCGGGACAGGAGGTACTCGGGCAGTACTTC.

The V and J genes are TRBV5-1 and TRBJ2-3; 11 bases line up with TRBD1. CDR1 SGHRS and CDR2 YFSETQ come from the germline V gene. CDR3 length equals 16 residues. J lost 2 bases, V lost 3 bases, and 5 bases had no gene match. The CDR3 reads CASSSGTGGTTDTQYF. CDR3 coding DNA: TGCGCCAGCAGCTCGGGGACAGGGGGGACCACAGATACGCAGTATTTT.

V gene TRBV2 combines with J gene TRBJ2-5, with a tentative D call TRBD2 (5 bases). The V end lost 6 bases, the J end lost 4 bases, and 12 bases lay between the germline ends. CDR1 is SNHLY, CDR2 FYNNEI, per germline. This CDR3 comprises 13 residues. This CDR3 reads CASSRGRRETQYF. CDR3 nucleotides: TGTGCCAGCAGCCGGGGTAGACGAGAGACCCAGTACTTC.

V gene TRBV5-1 combines with J gene TRBJ1-1, with no clear D. The germline V gene has CDR1 SGHRS and CDR2 YFSETQ. V was shortened by 5 bases and J by 1 base, with 9 bases between the two germline ends. The CDR3 spans 13 residues. As DNA, the CDR3 is TGCGCCAGCAGGCCAGGATGGAACACTGAAGCTTTCTTT. It translates to CASRPGWNTEAFF.

Written as DNA, the CDR3 is TGTGCCAGCTCCAGACAGATCCAAGAGACCCAGTACTTC. Translating it yields CASSRQIQETQYF. This chain connects TRBV2 to TRBJ2-5; possible D gene TRBD1, 5 bases. CDR1 SNHLY and CDR2 FYNNEI come from the germline V gene. Deletions cut 8 bases from V and 1 base from J, with 11 bases between. The CDR3 runs 13 residues.

For this clone: Other DNA sequences of this sample code for an identical CDR3. The V call is TRBV30, the J call TRBJ2-6, with no clear D. This CDR3 is built from 14 residues. V lost 0 bases and J 0 bases, leaving 3 bases between the germline ends. The germline V gene has CDR1 GTSNPN and CDR2 SVGIG (reference sequence). In DNA, the CDR3 is TGTGCCTGGAGTGTTCGCTCTGGGGCCAACGTCCTGACTTTC. Translation: CAWSVRSGANVLTF.

This clone was detected only once. The genes are TRBV2 and TRBJ2-7, with D possibly being TRBD1 (5 bases). The CDR3 extends over 12 amino acids. Looked up from germline, CDR1 is SNHLY and CDR2 is FYNNEI. V was clipped by 8 bases and J by 2 bases, with 10 bases between them. CDR3: CASGAGPYEQYF. In DNA form, the CDR3 reads TGTGCCAGCGGGGCAGGACCCTACGAGCAGTACTTC.

The V and J genes are TRBV3-1 (or the pseudogene TRBV3-2) and TRBJ2-5; the D is unclear. CDR1 and CDR2 from the germline V gene are LGHDT and YNNKEL (reference sequence). The germline V and J ends were trimmed by 7 bases and 4 bases, with 13 bases remaining between them. The CDR3 has 13 amino acids. The CDR3 loop reads CASNPQSRETQYF. The CDR3 DNA reads TGTGCCAGCAACCCCCAGTCCCGAGAGACCCAGTACTTC.

The rearrangement links TRBV6-5 to TRBJ2-6; D unclear. Germline values: CDR1 MNHEY, CDR2 SVGAGI. There are 15 residues in the CDR3. V shed 8 bases and J shed 0 bases, with 11 bases lying between them. CDR3 amino acids: CASGTTRSGANVLTF. In DNA form, the CDR3 reads TGTGCCAGCGGTACAACACGCTCTGGGGCCAACGTCCTGACTTTC.

The V and J genes are TRBV19 and TRBJ1-2; 7 bases fit TRBD1. Looked up from germline, CDR1 is LNHDA and CDR2 is SQIVND (reference sequence). CDR3 length: 14 residues. V dropped 5 bases and J dropped 8; count of bases not matched to a gene: 11. The CDR3: CASSPWDSNAGYTF. The CDR3 DNA follows: TGTGCCAGTAGTCCATGGGACAGCAATGCGGGCTACACCTTC.

The chain employs TRBV2 and TRBJ1-1; 7 bases fit TRBD1. V lost 8 bases and J lost 10; bases outside the gene matches: 7. Germline-derived CDR1 and CDR2 are SNHLY and FYNNEI. CDR3 length: 11 residues. In nucleotides, the CDR3 is TGTGCCAGCGGGGGGACAGTAGGAGCTTTCTTT. Translation gives CASGGTVGAFF. The variable domain in full, with the rest retrieved from reference TRBV2 and TRBJ1-1, is EPEVTQTPSHQVTQMGQEVILRCVPISNHLYFYWYRQILGQKVEFLVSFYNNEISEKSEIFDDQFSVERPDGSNFTLKIRSTKLEDSAMYFCASGGTVGAFFGQGTRLTVV.

The gene calls are TRBV5-1 and TRBJ1-1; 7 positions agree with TRBD1. Trimming took 3 bases from V and 3 from J; bases not matched to a gene: 14. The CDR3 covers 17 residues. Per germline, CDR1 SGHRS and CDR2 YFSETQ. The CDR3 bases are TGCGCCAGCAGCTATAGCCGAGAGGGGGCCTTGGACACTGAAGCTTTCTTT. Residues: CASSYSREGALDTEAFF.

The chain is built from TRBV2 and TRBJ1-5; D gene ambiguous. The CDR3 loop spans 14 amino acids. V was trimmed by 6 bases and J by 7 bases, leaving 16 bases between them. CDR1 SNHLY and CDR2 FYNNEI come from the germline V gene. CDR3 protein: CASSALRGFQPQHF. DNA of the CDR3: TGTGCCAGCAGCGCCTTGAGAGGGTTCCAGCCCCAGCATTTT.

This sequence joins TRBV19 and TRBJ2-5, with 9 nucleotides matching TRBD1. Germline CDR1 LNHDA, CDR2 SQIVND (reference sequence). The CDR3 totals 14 residues. The junction had 6 bases not matched to a gene; V was cut back by 5 bases and J by 5 bases. CDR3 DNA sequence: TGTGCCAGTAGTTCCCCCGGGACAGGGGAGACCCAGTACTTC. Its protein product is CASSSPGTGETQYF.

The J gene is TRBJ2-7, the V gene TRBV5-1, with 7 bases fitting TRBD1. The V gene end was trimmed by 2 bases and the J gene end by 4 bases; junction bases not matched to a gene: 3. This CDR3 contains 13 residues. The germline V gene has CDR1 SGHRS and CDR2 YFSETQ. CDR3 sequence reads: CASSLKGAYEQYF. The CDR3 DNA follows: TGCGCCAGCAGCTTAAAGGGGGCGTACGAGCAGTACTTC. The full variable domain, its missing parts supplied by reference TRBV5-1 and TRBJ2-7, is KAGVTQTPRYLIKTRGQQVTLSCSPISGHRSVSWYQQTPGQGLQFLFEYFSETQRNKGNFPGRFSGRQFSNSRSEMNVSTLELGDSALYLCASSLKGAYEQYFGPGTRLTVT.

This clone rates as medium-sized. V usage is TRBV28 and J usage is TRBJ1-4; D is perhaps TRBD1 (6 bases). The V gene lost 11 bases and the J gene lost 0 bases, with 10 bases spanning the gap. Germline V CDR1 and CDR2: MDHEN, SYDVKM. The CDR3 extends over 13 amino acids. The CDR3 DNA reads as TGTGCCGTACAGGGTGCAACTAATGAAAAACTGTTTTTT. Protein sequence: CAVQGATNEKLFF.

This chain links TRBV6-5 with TRBJ1-4, with a tentative D call TRBD1 (5 bases). This CDR3 contains 15 residues. Trimming took off 5 bases at V and 1 base at J, with 11 bases between the two ends. In germline, CDR1 is MNHEY, CDR2 SVGAGI. The CDR3 DNA sequence: TGTGCCAGCAGTCCCACCGGGGGAACTAATGAAAAACTGTTTTTT. This translates into CASSPTGGTNEKLFF.

Note on this clone: The junction differs from germline at one of its ends, possibly a read error. The chain joins TRBV7-9 to TRBJ1-4; D may be TRBD1 (6 bases). This CDR3 comprises 12 residues. The V gene's germline CDR1 is SEHNR and CDR2 FQNEAQ (reference sequence). Here the CDR3 DNA reads TGTGCCAGCAGCTTCCCCAGGGGCTACATGGTTTTT. Translation: CASSFPRGYMVF.

The rearrangement uses TRBV15 and TRBJ2-7, with D perhaps TRBD1 (6 bases). Germline values: CDR1 LNHNV, CDR2 YYDKDF (reference sequence). The CDR3 consists of 12 residues. V was clipped by 7 bases and J by 7 bases, with 14 bases between them. The CDR3 sequence: CATTTTGREQYF. CDR3 nucleotide sequence: TGTGCCACCACCACTACAGGGCGGGAGCAGTACTTC.

V and J are TRBV6-6 and TRBJ1-2; 9 nucleotides align to TRBD1. The V gene end was trimmed by 6 bases and the J gene end by 2 bases; junction bases not matched to a gene: 4. The germline CDR1 and CDR2 sequences are MNHNY and SVGAGI (reference sequence). The CDR3 extends over 14 amino acids. The CDR3: CASRGQGLNYGYTF. DNA for the CDR3: TGTGCCAGCAGGGGACAGGGTCTAAACTATGGCTACACCTTC.

This clone appeared a single time. This rearrangement joins TRBV29-1 to TRBJ1-3; possible D gene TRBD1, 5 bases. Trimming stripped 5 bases from V and 0 bases from J, with 5 bases between. This CDR3 has 12 residues. Per germline, CDR1 SQVTM and CDR2 ANQGSEA. The CDR3 DNA reads as TGCAGCGTTACAGGCTCTGGAAACACCATATATTTT. Protein sequence: CSVTGSGNTIYF.

The V call is TRBV6-4, the J call TRBJ2-1; TRBD2 matches 7 bases. V shed 8 bases, J shed 13 bases, and the junction held 8 bases outside the gene matches. The CDR3 is made up of 11 amino acids. Germline CDR1 and CDR2: MRHNA and SNTAGT. The CDR3 nucleotides read TGTGCCAGCGGTAGCGGGCCTCTCCAGTTCTTC. Its protein is CASGSGPLQFF.

This sequence joins TRBV28 and TRBJ1-6, with unresolved D. The germline V gene encodes CDR1 MDHEN and CDR2 SYDVKM. The V end lost 7 bases, the J end lost 6 bases, and 13 bases lay between the germline ends. The length of the CDR3 is 14 residues. CDR3 nucleotides: TGTGCCAGCATTCTCCGGTCTGCTAATTCACCCCTCCACTTT. Translating it yields CASILRSANSPLHF.

This clone was seen only once. The chain is built from TRBV7-8 and TRBJ1-2; 7 bases are shared with TRBD1. Germline trimming cut 1 base from V and 5 bases from J; bases unmatched to any gene: 4. The V gene's germline CDR1 is SGHVS and CDR2 FQNEAQ. CDR3 size: 14 residues. The CDR3, as DNA: TGTGCCAGCAGCTTAGTGGCAGGGGGTTATGGCTACACCTTC. Its translation is CASSLVAGGYGYTF.

V is TRBV27 and J is TRBJ2-1; 9 bases align to TRBD1. Per germline, CDR1 MNHEY and CDR2 SMNVEV (reference sequence). The J segment lost 5 bases and the V segment lost 8 bases, leaving 10 bases of the junction unmatched. CDR3 length: 15 residues. CDR3 sequence: CASGPGTGPDNEQFF. The CDR3 nucleotides are TGTGCCAGCGGGCCCGGGACAGGGCCTGACAATGAGCAGTTCTTC.

This rearrangement joins TRBV28 to TRBJ2-7; tentative D call: TRBD1 (6 bases). The V gene's germline CDR1 is MDHEN and CDR2 SYDVKM. This CDR3 has 12 residues. Deletions cut 8 bases from V and 6 bases from J, with 14 bases between. The CDR3 spells CASQSGAGEQYF. CDR3 coding DNA: TGTGCCAGCCAGTCAGGGGCGGGCGAGCAGTACTTC.

This clone was seen a handful of times. This chain uses TRBV5-1 with TRBJ2-7, with 12 bases aligning to TRBD2. This CDR3 region has 15 residues. V trimming: 4 bases; J trimming: 3 bases; junction bases outside the gene matches: 5. Germline values: CDR1 SGHRS, CDR2 YFSETQ. CDR3 loop: CASSQTSGSRYEQYF. CDR3 nucleotide sequence: TGCGCCAGCAGCCAGACTAGCGGGAGCCGCTACGAGCAGTACTTC.

A few counts support this clone. The chain is built from TRBV4-2 and TRBJ1-1, with 10 positions matching TRBD1. Losses at the gene ends were 3 bases for V and 0 bases for J; bases not matched to a gene: 7. The CDR3 extends over 17 amino acids. Germline V gene lookup returns CDR1 LGHNA and CDR2 YNFKEQ. The CDR3, as DNA: TGTGCCAGCAGCCAGGCGAGGACAGGGGGAATGAACACTGAAGCTTTCTTT. It codes for CASSQARTGGMNTEAFF.

In this sample, this clone turned up a few times. This chain connects TRBV7-2 to TRBJ2-1; 12 bases align to TRBD2. V lost 5 bases, J lost 3 bases, and 11 bases stayed unmatched. Germline lookup yields CDR1 SGHTA and CDR2 FQGNSA. This CDR3 spans 18 amino acids. This CDR3 is CASSPQATSGGLYNEQFF. The CDR3 nucleotides read TGTGCCAGCAGCCCCCAGGCGACTAGCGGGGGCCTCTACAATGAGCAGTTCTTC.